Listed below are T cell receptor beta chains from one sample, sequenced in a study of kidney transplant recipient with SARS-CoV-2 infection. TCRdb passed the reads through MiXCR, listing each CDR3 protein once. This sample has 200,000 to 300,000 distinct CDR3 sequences, with 29% found just once. This sample comprised a blood sample, obtained at baseline and on day 111 from a kidney transplant recipient. These receptors came from a young adult male patient who had COVID-19 and was a kidney transplant recipient. Among the T cells, some may be from the graft donor. Each CDR3 is given without its conserved first and last residue.

v_gene: TRBV6-4
CDR3aa: ASSMYHSHGKTYGYT

v_gene: TRBV6-5
CDR3aa: ASRGNTGANYNEQF

v_gene: TRBV18
CDR3aa: ASSPSEVSGNTIY

v_gene: TRBV5-1
CDR3aa: ASSLDGTGSLGQPQH

v_gene: TRBV12-3/TRBV12-4
CDR3aa: ASSNSGGAYEQY

v_gene: TRBV9
CDR3aa: ASSVLESRSTGELF

v_gene: TRBV25-1
CDR3aa: ASTDSAGAAYNEQF

v_gene: TRBV2
CDR3aa: ASKVRAGYGHT

v_gene: TRBV7-3
CDR3aa: ASSLVPGTGELF

v_gene: TRBV9
CDR3aa: ASSVATHSGLAGAQDEQY

v_gene: TRBV12-3/TRBV12-4
CDR3aa: ASSRVGSFRKTYGYT

v_gene: TRBV30
CDR3aa: AWKGRGESGELF

v_gene: TRBV6-5
CDR3aa: ASSLRAECRKTYGYT

v_gene: TRBV7-2
CDR3aa: ASSLTTLGGNTQY

v_gene: TRBV6-5
CDR3aa: ASSEKGGTTEAF

v_gene: TRBV16
CDR3aa: ASSDDLVVRKTYGYT

v_gene: TRBV25-1
CDR3aa: ASSESIEGYT

v_gene: TRBV28
CDR3aa: ASSSLFGRGDNEQF

v_gene: TRBV7-2
CDR3aa: ASSLSHRDGKTYGYT

v_gene: TRBV28
CDR3aa: ASSLRGQGHYGYT

v_gene: TRBV3-1
CDR3aa: ASSSPIPISIRTEAF

v_gene: TRBV24-1
CDR3aa: ATSMVSSTRKTYGYT

v_gene: TRBV11-2
CDR3aa: ASSLKRKTDNEQF

v_gene: TRBV7-5
CDR3aa: ISVPEMTDEVGKTYGYT

v_gene: TRBV30
CDR3aa: AWSWTAQETQY

v_gene: TRBV10-1
CDR3aa: ASSHSGRSRKTYGYT

v_gene: TRBV6-2/TRBV6-3
CDR3aa: ASSSSRGQAEKLF

v_gene: TRBV10-2
CDR3aa: ASSVWFTSRKTYGYP

v_gene: TRBV4-1
CDR3aa: ASSQVMSGSLGEQF

v_gene: TRBV6-8
CDR3aa: ASGRAGELF

v_gene: TRBV3-1
CDR3aa: ASSASFTLRKTYGYT

v_gene: TRBV5-4
CDR3aa: ASSLVGDTQY

v_gene: TRBV14
CDR3aa: ASSQAPGPQYGYT

v_gene: TRBV10-3
CDR3aa: ASRARDVVNEAF

v_gene: TRBV11-3
CDR3aa: ASSMCFDLGKTYGYT

v_gene: TRBV7-7
CDR3aa: ASSPQGSDTQY

v_gene: TRBV7-2
CDR3aa: ASSPGLSYEQY

v_gene: TRBV5-1
CDR3aa: ASSLIGYAEAF

v_gene: TRBV25-1
CDR3aa: ASSIRVELGKTYGYT

v_gene: TRBV20-1
CDR3aa: SGQENTGELF

v_gene: TRBV21-1
CDR3aa: ASRSELLHVLDEQY

v_gene: TRBV20-1
CDR3aa: SARVGTETQY

v_gene: TRBV28
CDR3aa: ASSFASNQPQH

v_gene: TRBV10-3
CDR3aa: AIPPRGPYEQY

v_gene: TRBV4-1
CDR3aa: ASSQGLAGGPAKNIQY

v_gene: TRBV7-8
CDR3aa: ASSPFEGENTGELF